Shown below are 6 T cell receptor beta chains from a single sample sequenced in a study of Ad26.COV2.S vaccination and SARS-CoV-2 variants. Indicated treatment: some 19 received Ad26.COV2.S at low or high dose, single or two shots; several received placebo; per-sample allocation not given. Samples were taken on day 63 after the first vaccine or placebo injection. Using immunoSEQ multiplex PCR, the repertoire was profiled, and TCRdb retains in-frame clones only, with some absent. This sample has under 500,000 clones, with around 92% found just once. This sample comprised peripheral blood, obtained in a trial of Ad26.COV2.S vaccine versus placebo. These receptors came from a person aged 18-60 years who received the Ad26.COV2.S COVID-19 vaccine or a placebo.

The CDR3 region is CASSIGRVTGNSEAFF. The CDR3 nucleotides read TGTGCCAGTAGTATTGGTAGGGTTACAGGTAACTCTGAAGCTTTCTTT. The chain links TRBV19 to TRBJ1-1, with TRBD1 as a possible D gene (5 bases). This CDR3 has 16 amino acids. Trimming removed 3 bases at V and 6 bases at J, with 20 bases between. Germline V gene lookup returns CDR1 LNHDA and CDR2 SQIVND (reference sequence).

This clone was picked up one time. The CDR3 bases are TGTGCCAGCAGACCTCTCTACGGAGACCGCAATGAGCAGTTCTTC. This translates into CASRPLYGDRNEQFF. This chain joins TRBV27 and TRBJ2-1; D unclear. Germline CDR1 reads MNHEY; CDR2 reads SMNVEV (reference sequence). The CDR3 spans 15 residues. V was cut by 6 bases and J by 6 bases, with 18 bases left in between.

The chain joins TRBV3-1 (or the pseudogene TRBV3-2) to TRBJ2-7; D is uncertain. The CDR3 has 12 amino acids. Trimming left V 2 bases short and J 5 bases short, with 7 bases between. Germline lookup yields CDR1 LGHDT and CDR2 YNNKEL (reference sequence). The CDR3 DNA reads TGTGCCAGCAGCCAATACCCCCACGAGCAGTACTTC. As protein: CASSQYPHEQYF.

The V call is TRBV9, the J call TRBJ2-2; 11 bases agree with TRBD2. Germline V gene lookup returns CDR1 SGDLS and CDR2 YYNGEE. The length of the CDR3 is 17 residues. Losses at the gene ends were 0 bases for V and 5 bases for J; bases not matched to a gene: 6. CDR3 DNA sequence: TGTGCCAGCAGCGTAGATCTGGGGACTAGCGGAACCGGGGAGCTGTTTTTT. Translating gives CASSVDLGTSGTGELFF.

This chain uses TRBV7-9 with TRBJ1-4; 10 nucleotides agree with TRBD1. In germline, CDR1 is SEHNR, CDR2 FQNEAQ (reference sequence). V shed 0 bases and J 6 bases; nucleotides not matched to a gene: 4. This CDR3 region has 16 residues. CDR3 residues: CASSLAFGTGDEKLFF. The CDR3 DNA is TGTGCCAGCAGCTTAGCATTCGGGACAGGGGATGAAAAACTGTTTTTT. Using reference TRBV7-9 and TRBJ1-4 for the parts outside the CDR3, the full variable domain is DTGVSQNPRHKITKRGQNVTFRCDPISEHNRLYWYRQTLGQGPEFLTYFQNEAQLEKSRLLSDRFSAERPKGSFSTLEIQRTEQGDSAMYLCASSLAFGTGDEKLFFGSGTQLSVL.

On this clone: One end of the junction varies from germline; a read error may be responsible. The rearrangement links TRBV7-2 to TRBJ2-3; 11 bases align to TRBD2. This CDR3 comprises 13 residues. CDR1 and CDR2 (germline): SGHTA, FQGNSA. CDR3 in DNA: TGTGCCAGCAGCTTAACTAGCGGGGGCCCTCCAGTTTTT. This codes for CASSLTSGGPPVF.